These 5 T cell receptor beta chains originate from one sample sequenced in a study of blood T cells in healthy people across ages. Using a J-beta primer mix together with a sample-barcoded 5' primer, a second PCR was run for roughly 7 to 12 cycles. Using its own MiXCR run on the 5' RACE reads, TCRdb lists one record per CDR3 protein. The sample carries roughly 700,000 distinct CDR3 sequences, less than 40% recorded once. The sample was blood. These receptors all come from a woman over 75 in good health.

This rearrangement joins TRBV7-6 to TRBJ2-2; tentatively, D is TRBD1 (8 bases). Germline values: CDR1 SGHVS, CDR2 FNYEAQ. This CDR3 contains 16 residues. V shed 2 bases and J shed 5 bases, with 15 bases lying between them. The CDR3 loop is CASSLSTGGDTGELFF. Written as DNA, the CDR3 is TGTGCCAGCAGCTTATCTACAGGGGGGGATACCGGGGAGCTGTTTTTT.

This clonotype showed up just a few times. The chain joins TRBV5-1 to TRBJ2-2; TRBD1 aligns across 10 bases. Trimming took 4 bases from V and 0 from J; bases not matched to a gene: 6. CDR1 is SGHRS and CDR2 is YFSETQ in the germline V gene. The CDR3 extends over 17 amino acids. The CDR3 DNA sequence: TGCGCCAGCAGCCGAACGGGACAGGGGACGAACACCGGGGAGCTGTTTTTT. Amino acids: CASSRTGQGTNTGELFF.

As for this clonotype: One base away lies a much larger clone, so this may be a sequencing read error. The V call is TRBV20-1, the J call TRBJ2-1, with TRBD2 identical over 16 bases. The CDR3 extends over 17 amino acids. The germline CDR1 and CDR2 sequences are DFQATT and SNEGSKA (reference sequence). Trimming at V came to 5 bases and at J to 6 bases, leaving 10 bases not matched to a gene. CDR3 sequence: CSAWEAGTSGGANEQFF. For the CDR3, the DNA is TGCAGTGCTTGGGAGGCCGGGACTAGCGGGGGGGCCAATGAGCAGTTCTTC.

On this clonotype: Being one base from a much bigger clone, this may be a read error. The gene calls are TRBV27 and TRBJ1-5; D may be TRBD1 (5 bases). The V end was cut by 3 bases, the J end by 6 bases, with 15 bases between. Germline assignment: CDR1 MNHEY and CDR2 SMNVEV (reference sequence). The CDR3 is made up of 15 amino acids. The CDR3 loop reads CASSLGGGEGQPQHF. Here the CDR3 DNA reads TGTGCCAGCAGTTTGGGCGGAGGGGAGGGTCAGCCCCAGCATTTT.

The chain joins TRBV7-2 to TRBJ1-3, with D unclear. The V gene's germline CDR1 is SGHTA and CDR2 FQGNSA. V was cut by 1 base and J by 0 bases, with 7 bases left in between. This CDR3 contains 15 residues. The CDR3 protein is CASSLVASSGNTIYF. CDR3 coding DNA: TGTGCCAGCAGCTTAGTGGCTAGCTCTGGAAACACCATATATTTT.